A single sample is the source of the 25 T cell receptor beta chains below, sequenced in a study of T cell repertoires and HLA-DP antigens. TCRdb's copy holds only in-frame clones and misses some; the assay was immunoSEQ multiplex PCR. The data contain almost 90,000 clones, approximately 89% of them seen just once; the ten biggest clones take up 1.5% to 2%. These receptors have no known antigen. What was sequenced was CD4+ T cells from PBMCs. Every receptor here comes from a man aged 50 to 59 in good health and CMV-seronegative.

This rearrangement joins TRBV15 to TRBJ2-2; no definite D call. Per the germline V gene, CDR1 is LNHNV and CDR2 is YYDKDF (reference sequence). V lost 1 base to trimming and J lost 3 bases, with 15 bases between them. The CDR3 covers 17 residues. The CDR3 is CATSRGVVELYTGELFF. The DNA of the CDR3 is TGTGCCACCAGCAGAGGCGTAGTAGAACTCTACACCGGGGAGCTGTTTTTT. Full variable domain (missing parts from reference TRBV15 and TRBJ2-2): DAMVIQNPRYQVTQFGKPVTLSCSQTLNHNVMYWYQQKSSQAPKLLFHYYDKDFNNEADTPDNFQSRRPNTSFCFLDIRSPGLGDTAMYLCATSRGVVELYTGELFFGEGSRLTVL.

The chain uses TRBV5-1 and TRBJ2-5; D tentatively reads TRBD1 or TRBD2 (5 bases each). The germline CDR1 and CDR2 sequences are SGHRS and YFSETQ. The CDR3 has 13 amino acids. The germline V and J ends were trimmed by 2 bases and 5 bases, with 10 bases remaining between them. The chain's CDR3 is CASSFPGRETQYF. The DNA for the CDR3 is TGCGCCAGCAGCTTCCCGGGGCGGGAGACCCAGTACTTC.

The chain couples TRBV30 to TRBJ2-6; TRBD2 aligns across 8 bases. The ends lost 1 base at V and 3 bases at J; junction bases unmatched: 11. This CDR3 is 18 amino acids long. Germline values: CDR1 GTSNPN, CDR2 SVGIG (reference sequence). CDR3 nucleotide sequence: TGTGCCTGGAGTGGAACTAGCGGAAGGTCTGGTGGGGCCAACGTCCTGACTTTC. Encoded protein: CAWSGTSGRSGGANVLTF.

This clone has only a few counts. The rearrangement links TRBV11-2 to TRBJ2-7; TRBD2 might be the D (7 bases). V was pared by 5 bases and J by 3 bases, with 14 bases between. The CDR3 runs to 14 residues. Looked up from germline, CDR1 is SGHAT and CDR2 is FQNNGV. CDR3 sequence reads: CASSDRGAHYEQYF. The CDR3, as DNA: TGTGCCAGCAGCGACCGGGGGGCTCACTACGAGCAGTACTTC.

About this clone: Other DNA sequences within the sample encode an identical CDR3. The chain is built from TRBV27 and TRBJ1-5, with D maybe TRBD1 (6 bases). V lost 4 bases and J 1 base, leaving 8 bases between the germline ends. Looked up from germline, CDR1 is MNHEY and CDR2 is SMNVEV (reference sequence). This CDR3 has 14 amino acids. The CDR3 here is CASSYRASNQPQHF. As DNA, the CDR3 is TGTGCCAGCAGTTACAGGGCCAGCAATCAGCCCCAGCATTTT.

This clone has a single count. The chain is built from TRBV28 and TRBJ2-1, with TRBD2 as a possible D gene (7 bases). The ends were cut back, 5 bases at V and 8 bases at J, with 19 bases in the middle. The germline V gene has CDR1 MDHEN and CDR2 SYDVKM. CDR3 length equals 15 residues. CDR3 DNA sequence: TGTGCCAGCAGTCCCCGGGGGGCTAATCGCCATGAGCAGTTCTTC. The encoded protein is CASSPRGANRHEQFF.

The J gene is TRBJ2-7, the V gene TRBV6-5; perhaps TRBD1 as D (5 bases). CDR3 size: 13 residues. V lost 8 bases and J 5 bases, leaving 16 bases between the germline ends. The germline gives CDR1 MNHEY, CDR2 SVGAGI. CDR3 bases: TGTGCCAGCGGCTTGACAGTCCCGCACGAGCAGTACTTC. Its protein is CASGLTVPHEQYF.

This chain uses TRBV7-6 with TRBJ1-3, with D hard to call. This CDR3 comprises 16 residues. V was cut by 3 bases and J by 0 bases, with 12 bases left in between. Germline V gene data show CDR1 as SGHVS and CDR2 as FNYEAQ. The CDR3 DNA sequence: TGTGCCAGCAGCTTCAAGCCGGCGAGCTCTGGAAACACCATATATTTT. Amino acids: CASSFKPASSGNTIYF. The variable domain in full, with the rest retrieved from reference TRBV7-6 and TRBJ1-3, is GAGVSQSPRYKVTKRGQDVALRCDPISGHVSLYWYRQALGQGPEFLTYFNYEAQQDKSGLPNDRFSAERPEGSISTLTIQRTEQRDSAMYRCASSFKPASSGNTIYFGEGSWLTVV.

The chain joins TRBV19 to TRBJ1-5; 10 bases line up with TRBD1. CDR1 is LNHDA, CDR2 SQIVND, per germline (reference sequence). This CDR3 has 15 residues. With V trimmed by 5 bases and J by 2 bases, 3 bases remained unmatched. The CDR3: CASSSGQGGNQPQHF. The CDR3 DNA reads TGTGCCAGTAGTTCCGGACAGGGGGGCAATCAGCCCCAGCATTTT.

The J gene is TRBJ2-1, the V gene TRBV9; either TRBD1 or TRBD2 may supply D (8 bases each). CDR1 SGDLS and CDR2 YYNGEE come from the germline V gene. V was trimmed by 4 bases and J by 8 bases, leaving 25 bases between them. This CDR3 is 17 amino acids long. CDR3 protein: CASSPRSGTGGPDEQFF. The CDR3 DNA is TGTGCCAGCAGCCCCCGTAGCGGGACAGGTGGTCCCGATGAGCAGTTCTTC.

V gene TRBV15 combines with J gene TRBJ1-5; D unclear. The CDR3 runs 12 residues. Germline assignment: CDR1 LNHNV and CDR2 YYDKDF (reference sequence). V was pared by 8 bases and J by 4 bases, with 9 bases between. CDR3 amino acids: CATRGPNQPQHF. The CDR3 nucleotides are TGTGCCACCCGCGGACCGAATCAGCCCCAGCATTTT.

This rearrangement joins TRBV7-8 to TRBJ1-2; D is unclear. The length of the CDR3 is 16 residues. In germline, CDR1 is SGHVS, CDR2 FQNEAQ. V was cut by 5 bases and J by 6 bases, with 22 bases left in between. The CDR3 loop is CASSTYVEGLRDGYTF. For the CDR3, the DNA is TGTGCCAGCAGCACCTATGTGGAGGGTCTGCGGGATGGCTACACCTTC.

The rearrangement links TRBV28 to TRBJ2-3; D might be TRBD2 (5 bases). Germline V gives CDR1 MDHEN, CDR2 SYDVKM. The CDR3 contains 15 residues. With 9 bases removed from V and 0 bases from J, the gap between germline ends came to 16 bases. The DNA of the CDR3 is TGTGCCAGTGGTATAGCGACCCTCAGCACAGATACGCAGTATTTT. It is translated as CASGIATLSTDTQYF.

The rearrangement uses TRBV5-8 and TRBJ2-1; 7 bases match TRBD1. V lost 4 bases, J lost 8 bases, and 9 bases stayed unmatched. CDR1 and CDR2 (germline): SGHTS, YDEGEE. The CDR3 has 14 residues. The chain's CDR3 is CASSQRQGGHEQFF. CDR3 in DNA: TGTGCCAGCAGCCAGAGACAGGGCGGGCATGAGCAGTTCTTC.

This clone showed up just once. The CDR3 here is CSVARQGGNIQYF. As DNA, the CDR3 is TGCAGCGTTGCTCGTCAGGGGGGAAACATTCAGTACTTC. The V and J genes are TRBV29-1 and TRBJ2-4; TRBD1 might be the D (7 bases). With 4 bases removed from V and 6 bases from J, the gap between germline ends came to 13 bases. The germline CDR1 and CDR2 sequences are SQVTM and ANQGSEA. This CDR3 is 13 amino acids long.

This clone has a single count. The CDR3 here is CASSGTGGYGYTF. The CDR3 bases are TGTGCCAGTTCCGGGACAGGGGGGTATGGCTACACCTTC. The genes are TRBV19 and TRBJ1-2; TRBD1 matches 11 bases. The CDR3 sequence is 13 residues long. V trimming: 8 bases; J trimming: 5 bases; junction bases outside the gene matches: 4. Germline CDR1 and CDR2: LNHDA and SQIVND (reference sequence). Based on the CDR3 plus reference TRBV19 and TRBJ1-2, the full variable domain is DGGITQSPKYLFRKEGQNVTLSCEQNLNHDAMYWYRQDPGQGLRLIYYSQIVNDFQKGDIAEGYSVSREKKESFPLTVTSAQKNPTAFYLCASSGTGGYGYTFGSGTRLTVV.

The chain uses TRBV7-6 and TRBJ1-3, with 7 bases identical to TRBD1. The CDR3 spans 14 residues. Unmatched junction bases numbered 3, after V lost 5 bases and J lost 2 bases. CDR1 is SGHVS and CDR2 is FNYEAQ in the germline V gene. The CDR3 protein is CASSPTGTGNTIYF. In nucleotides, the CDR3 is TGTGCCAGCAGCCCGACAGGGACTGGAAACACCATATATTTT.

The chain is built from TRBV15 and TRBJ2-1, with 9 bases that match TRBD2. The CDR3 consists of 16 residues. The ends lost 4 bases at V and 7 bases at J; junction bases unmatched: 11. Germline CDR1 and CDR2: LNHNV and YYDKDF (reference sequence). In nucleotides, the CDR3 is TGTGCCACCAGCAATAGCGGGAGTGGTTCATGGAATGAGCAGTTCTTC. It encodes CATSNSGSGSWNEQFF.

The CDR3 DNA sequence: TGTGCCAGTACAGTGGGGCAGTCCTACACTGAAGCTTTCTTT. It is translated as CASTVGQSYTEAFF. This chain uses TRBV19 with TRBJ1-1; D might be TRBD1 (5 bases). Trimming removed 7 bases from V and 3 bases from J, with 15 bases in between. CDR1 is LNHDA and CDR2 is SQIVND in the germline V gene (reference sequence). This CDR3 has 14 amino acids.

The chain links TRBV5-1 to TRBJ1-2; 7 bases line up with TRBD1. Trimming took 4 bases from V and 1 from J; bases not matched to a gene: 4. The germline V gene encodes CDR1 SGHRS and CDR2 YFSETQ. The CDR3 has 14 residues. The CDR3 region is CASSAGQINYGYTF. For the CDR3, the DNA is TGCGCCAGCAGCGCGGGACAGATTAACTATGGCTACACCTTC.

This clone was observed once. The rearrangement links TRBV29-1 to TRBJ2-5; the D gene is possibly TRBD2 (5 bases). Looked up from germline, CDR1 is SQVTM and CDR2 is ANQGSEA. V lost 6 bases and J lost 5, with 19 bases in between. The CDR3 contains 14 residues. Here the CDR3 reads CSVKVRLADETQYF. In DNA form, the CDR3 reads TGCAGCGTAAAAGTTCGTCTAGCTGATGAGACCCAGTACTTC.

J is TRBJ2-7 and V is TRBV6-5, with 13 bases fitting TRBD2. The junction had 1 base not matched to a gene; V was cut back by 2 bases and J by 0 bases. The CDR3 runs to 16 residues. The germline V gene encodes CDR1 MNHEY and CDR2 SVGAGI. The CDR3 DNA reads as TGTGCCAGCAGTTACCGGACTAGCGGGGGCTCCTACGAGCAGTACTTC. Protein sequence: CASSYRTSGGSYEQYF.

The CDR3 region has the DNA TGTGCCAGCAGTGATAGGTTAATTCGGTCACCCCTCCACTTT. Its translation is CASSDRLIRSPLHF. The chain has TRBV2 and TRBJ1-6; D gene unclear. V lost 3 bases, J lost 10 bases, and 13 bases lay in between. The germline V gene encodes CDR1 SNHLY and CDR2 FYNNEI. The CDR3 runs 14 residues.

The V and J genes are TRBV12-5 and TRBJ2-2, with TRBD2 identical over 8 bases. CDR3 length equals 14 residues. Losses at the gene ends were 5 bases for V and 4 bases for J; bases not matched to a gene: 3. Germline loops: CDR1 LGHNT, CDR2 FRNRAP. The CDR3 DNA reads as TGTGCTAGTGGTCTCAGCGGGAGCACCGGGGAGCTGTTTTTT. It codes for CASGLSGSTGELFF.

This sequence joins TRBV4-3 and TRBJ1-1; D unresolved. The length of the CDR3 is 15 residues. V was cut by 0 bases and J by 1 base, with 9 bases left in between. Per germline, CDR1 LGHNA and CDR2 YSLEER. CDR3 bases: TGCGCCAGCAGCCAAGAGGACGGGAGGAACACTGAAGCTTTCTTT. The encoded protein is CASSQEDGRNTEAFF.